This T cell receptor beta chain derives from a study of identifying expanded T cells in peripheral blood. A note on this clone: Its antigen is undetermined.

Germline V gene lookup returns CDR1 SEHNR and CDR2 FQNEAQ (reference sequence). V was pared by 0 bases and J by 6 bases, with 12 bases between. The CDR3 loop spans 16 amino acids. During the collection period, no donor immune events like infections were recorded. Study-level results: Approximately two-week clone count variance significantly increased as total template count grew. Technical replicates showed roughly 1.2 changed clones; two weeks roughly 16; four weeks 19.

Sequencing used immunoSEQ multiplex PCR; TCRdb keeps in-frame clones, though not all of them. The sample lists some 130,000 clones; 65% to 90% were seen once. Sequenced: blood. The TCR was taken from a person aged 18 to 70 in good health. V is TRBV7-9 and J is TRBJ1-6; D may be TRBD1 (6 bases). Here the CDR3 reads CASSLAGAEPNSPLHF. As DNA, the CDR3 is TGTGCCAGCAGCTTAGCGGGGGCAGAACCTAATTCACCCCTCCACTTT.